This T cell receptor beta chain was recorded in a study of shared clonotypes between healthy human individuals (dated by TCRdb to about 2020). The study in broad terms: Three men and a couple of women, aged 18 to 49 years, made up the cohort. Leukapheresis yielded between about 0.85 and 10 billion PBMCs per donor. To estimate repertoire size and how much clonotype sharing occurs between individuals, the study deeply sequenced the blood TCR repertoires of a handful of healthy adults. Per donor, three plates each were used for CD4 naive and CD4 memory, two for CD8 naive, and one for CD8 memory. To increase sequencing depth and limit assay-specific biases, TCR repertoire library preparation and sequencing were carried out by different laboratories using diverse techniques. What the work shows at the level of the full study, not this receptor alone: Sampling was limited to blood, and TCR repertoires in tissue likely differ from TCR repertoires in blood. Incomplete sequencing was indicated by rarefaction of sorted-subset datasets, despite the large sequencing depth. Clonotypes shared by all four sorted-subset donors showed higher generation probabilities than non-shared clonotypes. Larger estimated clonotype richness was generally found for naive subsets than for memory subsets. Pairwise subsampling led to the expectation that sequencing depth would affect the degree of clonotype sharing among donors. Sharing across a few donors was observed for around 5% of naive CD4, less than 4% of naive CD8, 2% to 2.5% of memory CD4, and about 0.4% of memory CD8 clonotypes. The genetic and exposure-history diversity represented was limited by the small number of donors.

The CDR3 sequence holds 17 residues, the cysteine and phenylalanine included. The kept DNA is CDR3 alone, 51 bases in frame from the first base. CDR1 and CDR2 are read off the germline V gene as SGHRS and YFSETQ. V is shortened by 5 bases, J by 3 bases, and the region joining them spans 22 bases. TCR CDR3 regions were amplified from genomic DNA by multiplex PCR using the deep immunoSEQ assay. Extracted genomic DNA from each cell subset was spread evenly across all wells of several immunoSEQ 96-well plates, with each plate serving as a replicate. For sorted subsets, each replicate PCR was loaded with roughly 190 ng genomic DNA, equivalent to 30,000 or so T cell genomes. Purified libraries were quantified with a Qubit 3.0 fluorometer, sized on a Bioanalyzer 2100, and re-quantified with the KAPA Library Quantification kit. Every immunoSEQ 96-well plate was sequenced on a dedicated single-read 150-cycle Illumina NextSeq 550 flow cell. In the source study's methods: Because the immunoSEQ output held only junctional sequences and lacked quality scores, the filtering could not match the filtering applied to full-length reads. To assign V/J genes and CDR3, sequences were annotated against IMGT germline references using PyIR, a Python wrapper for IgBLAST v1.9. Any read was removed if the V/J assignment was weak (E-value above 1e-6), the CDR3 was missing, or the read contained stop codons, out-of-frame junctions, or ambiguous translated residues. V3J clonotypes were defined by identical inferred V gene, J gene, and CDR3 amino acid sequence. Percentage overlap between repertoires was computed as shared unique clonotypes divided by the size of the smaller repertoire. Repertoire richness was assessed with RTK rarefaction, the Chao1 estimator, and Recon v2.1 estimates of unobserved clonotypes. OLGA was used to compute generation probabilities for all TCRbeta clonotypes that the gDNA method yielded from several donors. Held by TCRdb, this immuneACCESS table contains in-frame sequences only and omits some clones. Under half of the omission traces to an unresolved V gene where checked; the cause of the rest is unknown. Clone size and the V and J calls come from that table; the DNA yielded D and trimming. Counted in this sample were millions of clones; 90% to 95% of them appeared once. 0.35% to 0.45% of the sample comes from the top ten.

The donors were healthy, HIV-negative adults with no recently reported acute infections or vaccinations. Every donor was a Caucasian adult living in Nashville, Tennessee, USA. Magnetic negative selection was used to enrich CD4+ T cells, after which naive cells were positively selected on CD45RA and the negative fraction became the memory subset. After blood collection by leukapheresis, PBMCs were isolated using Ficoll-Histopaque density gradient centrifugation and then cryopreserved in the vapor phase of liquid nitrogen. Purity and quantity of every magnetically sorted T cell population were checked by analytical flow cytometry. Genomic DNA was isolated from each sorted fraction and quantified by UV absorbance on a Nanodrop 2000c. Remarks on this clone: No cognate antigen has been identified for it. Base quality data are lacking; no much larger clone is found one base away.

Sequencing was done on a sample of naive CD4+ T cells from PBMCs. Reading the label with the study, this specimen's cell subset or site is: CD45RA+ positively selected. The receptor chain draws on TRBV5-1 and TRBJ2-3, with the D gene not clear enough to name. The receptor comes from a man between 18 and 35 years old in good health. Some clones in this sample may be carry-over from other donors' samples. The bases are TGCGCCAGCAGAGGGTTGTGGCGAGAAGTAGGGACAGATACGCAGTATTTT. It translates as CASRGLWREVGTDTQYF.